A single sample is the source of the 9 T cell receptor beta chains below, sequenced in a study of blood T cells in healthy people across ages (dated by TCRdb to about 2015). The receptor library was made with 5' RACE. Sequencing was carried out with an Illumina HiSeq 2500. A second PCR of about 6 to 11 cycles was performed with a sample-barcoded 5' primer and a J-beta primer mix. TCRdb reanalyzed the raw reads on its own, using fastp at Q25 for trimming and MiXCR for clone calling, and kept in-frame beta chains. One record per CDR3 amino acid sequence lists the most common genes and DNA. The sample records more than 700,000 distinct CDR3 sequences, about 42% of which are singletons. The biggest ten clones account for roughly 20% of the sample. The sample consisted of blood. These receptors were obtained from an elderly man in good health.

This chain uses TRBV7-2 with TRBJ2-1, with 9 bases identical to TRBD2. This CDR3 region has 16 residues. The V gene's germline CDR1 is SGHTA and CDR2 FQGNSA. V lost 5 bases, J lost 10 bases, and 15 bases stayed unmatched. The CDR3 coding sequence is TGTGCCAGCAGCCCCCCGGGACGAGCGGGAGGTAGGGAGCAGTTCTTC. This codes for CASSPPGRAGGREQFF.

The chain has TRBV5-1 and TRBJ2-4, with D possibly matching TRBD1 (6 bases). The closer fit of TRBJ2-7 to the DNA end suggests the J call may be wrong. The CDR3 covers 14 residues. The germline CDR1 and CDR2 sequences are SGHRS and YFSETQ. CDR3 protein: CASSLDPTGYEQYF. The CDR3 nucleotides read TGCGCCAGCAGCTTAGACCCGACAGGCTACGAGCAGTACTTC.

The V and J genes are TRBV5-6 and TRBJ2-5; 7 bases agree with TRBD2. CDR1 and CDR2 from the germline V gene are SGHDT and YYEEEE. The CDR3 extends over 17 amino acids. Unmatched junction bases numbered 20, after V lost 1 base and J lost 11 bases. This CDR3 is CASSLLPGTTTYNEQYF. The CDR3 DNA reads TGTGCCAGCAGCTTGCTCCCCGGGACTACTACCTACAATGAGCAGTACTTC.

The chain recombines TRBV30 with TRBJ2-7; TRBD1 aligns across 7 bases. CDR1 is GTSNPN and CDR2 is SVGIG in the germline V gene (reference sequence). This CDR3 spans 13 amino acids. Trimming took 5 bases from V and 0 from J; bases not matched to a gene: 4. The CDR3, as DNA: TGTGCCTGGGAGACAGGGAGCTCCTACGAGCAGTACTTC. Protein sequence: CAWETGSSYEQYF.

This clonotype appeared a few times. The chain uses TRBV12-3 or TRBV12-4 and TRBJ2-7, with D uncertain. There are 12 residues in the CDR3. Trimming pared 8 bases from V and 3 bases from J, leaving 11 bases between. This CDR3 is CASGHENYEQYF. CDR3 in DNA: TGTGCCAGCGGCCACGAGAACTACGAGCAGTACTTC.

The CDR3 spells CASSRGGGHNEQFF. CDR3 bases: TGTGCCAGCAGCCGCGGCGGGGGGCACAATGAGCAGTTCTTC. The chain combines TRBV3-1 with TRBJ2-1, with 8 bases lining up with TRBD2. Germline V gives CDR1 LGHDT, CDR2 YNNKEL (reference sequence). With 4 bases clipped from V and 5 bases from J, the junction kept 4 bases outside the gene matches. The CDR3 sequence is 14 residues long.

The chain combines TRBV28 with TRBJ2-7; D is possibly TRBD1 (6 bases). Trimming removed 5 bases from V and 3 bases from J, with 14 bases in between. This CDR3 is 14 amino acids long. Germline V gives CDR1 MDHEN, CDR2 SYDVKM. This CDR3 reads CASSPPGQNYEQYF. The CDR3 DNA reads as TGTGCCAGCAGTCCACCGGGACAAAACTACGAGCAGTACTTC. The variable domain in full, with the rest retrieved from reference TRBV28 and TRBJ2-7, is DVKVTQSSRYLVKRTGEKVFLECVQDMDHENMFWYRQDPGLGLRLIYFSYDVKMKEKGDIPEGYSVSREKKERFSLILESASTNQTSMYLCASSPPGQNYEQYFGPGTRLTVT.

At least ten counts were recorded for this clonotype. This chain uses TRBV30 with TRBJ1-2; D unclear. V was trimmed by 4 bases and J by 5 bases, leaving 20 bases between them. CDR3 length equals 15 residues. Germline V gives CDR1 GTSNPN, CDR2 SVGIG (reference sequence). The CDR3 coding sequence is TGTGCCTGGACCAAACCCGCCCATTCGGGGTATGGCTACACCTTC. It is translated as CAWTKPAHSGYGYTF.

This clonotype appeared a single time. Germline is not matched at one junction end, which may reflect a read error. V and J are TRBV10-3 and TRBJ2-3; 7 bases align to TRBD2. The CDR3 spans 14 residues. CDR1 is ENHRY, CDR2 SYGVKD, per germline. The CDR3 here is CASRGGVDTGTQYF. The CDR3 bases are TGTGCCAGCCGTGGGGGGGTGGACACAGGTACGCAGTATTTT.